The TCR beta chain under discussion was sequenced for a study of T cells in Graves' hyperthyroidism and ophthalmopathy. TCR beta CDR3 sequences were amplified from RNA transcripts. TCR CDR3 underwent first-round RT-PCR with the HTBI primer set. TCRdb redid the calling of the multiplex PCR reads with MiXCR, one entry per CDR3 protein. The table records a few hundred thousand distinct CDR3 sequences, about 16% of them present only once. This CDR3 has 14 amino acids. Germline CDR1 is DFQATT and CDR2 is SNEGSKA (reference sequence). Trimming removed 3 bases from V and 6 bases from J; junction bases left unmatched: 8. This clonotype was found a few times.

The sequenced sample consisted of blood. The TCR was taken from a woman in her 40s with Graves' ophthalmopathy. The gene calls are TRBV20-1 and TRBJ1-2; 9 positions agree with TRBD1. CDR3 protein: CSASPPDRGHGYTF. The CDR3 DNA is TGCAGTGCTAGCCCTCCGGACAGGGGTCATGGCTACACCTTC.